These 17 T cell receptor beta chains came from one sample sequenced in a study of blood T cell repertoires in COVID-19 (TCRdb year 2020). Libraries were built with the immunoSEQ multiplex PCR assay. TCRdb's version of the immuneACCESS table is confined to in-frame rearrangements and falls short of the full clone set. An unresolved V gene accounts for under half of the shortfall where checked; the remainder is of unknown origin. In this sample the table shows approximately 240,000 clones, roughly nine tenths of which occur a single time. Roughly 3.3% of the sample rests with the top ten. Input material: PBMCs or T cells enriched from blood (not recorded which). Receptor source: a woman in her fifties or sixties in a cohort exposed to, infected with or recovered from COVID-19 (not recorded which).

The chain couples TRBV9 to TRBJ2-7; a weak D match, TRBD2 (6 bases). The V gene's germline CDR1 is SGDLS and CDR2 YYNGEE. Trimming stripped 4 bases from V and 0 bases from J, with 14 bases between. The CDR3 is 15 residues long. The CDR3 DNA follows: TGTGCCAGCAGCTTTGGCGGGACTCCCTCCTACGAGCAGTACTTC. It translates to CASSFGGTPSYEQYF. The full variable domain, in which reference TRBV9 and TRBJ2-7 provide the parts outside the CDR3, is DSGVTQTPKHLITATGQRVTLRCSPRSGDLSVYWYQQSLDQGLQFLIQYYNGEERAKGNILERFSAQQFPDLHSELNLSSLELGDSALYFCASSFGGTPSYEQYFGPGTRLTVT.

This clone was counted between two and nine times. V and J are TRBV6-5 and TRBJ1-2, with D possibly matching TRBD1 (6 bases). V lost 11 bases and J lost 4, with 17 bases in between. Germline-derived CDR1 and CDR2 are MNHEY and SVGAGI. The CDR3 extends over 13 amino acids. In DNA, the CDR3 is TGTGCCGGGGACACCGACAGAGGCTATGGCTACACCTTC. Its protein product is CAGDTDRGYGYTF.

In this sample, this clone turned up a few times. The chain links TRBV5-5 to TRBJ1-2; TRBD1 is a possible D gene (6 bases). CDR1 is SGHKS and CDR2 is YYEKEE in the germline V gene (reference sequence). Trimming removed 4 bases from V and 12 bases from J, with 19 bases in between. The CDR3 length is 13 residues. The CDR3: CASSPASGTFHTF. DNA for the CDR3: TGTGCCAGCAGCCCCGCGAGCGGGACATTCCACACCTTC.

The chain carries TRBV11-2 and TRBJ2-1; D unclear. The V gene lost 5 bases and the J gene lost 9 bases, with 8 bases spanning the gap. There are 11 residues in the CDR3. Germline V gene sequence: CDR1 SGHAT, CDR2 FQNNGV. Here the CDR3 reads CASSQSPEQFF. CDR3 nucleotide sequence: TGTGCCAGCAGCCAATCCCCTGAGCAGTTCTTC.

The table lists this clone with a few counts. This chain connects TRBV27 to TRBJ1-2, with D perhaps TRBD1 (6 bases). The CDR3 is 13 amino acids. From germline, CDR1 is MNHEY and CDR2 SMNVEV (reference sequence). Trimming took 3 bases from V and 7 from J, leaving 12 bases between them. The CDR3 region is CASSFRGGGGYTF. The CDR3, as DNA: TGTGCCAGCAGTTTTAGGGGGGGTGGTGGCTACACCTTC.

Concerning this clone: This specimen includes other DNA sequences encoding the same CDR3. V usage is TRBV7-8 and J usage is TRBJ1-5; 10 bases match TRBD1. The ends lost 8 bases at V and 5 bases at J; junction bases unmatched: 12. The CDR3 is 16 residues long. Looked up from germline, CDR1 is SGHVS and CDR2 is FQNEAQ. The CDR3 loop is CASAKVGTGVDQPQHF. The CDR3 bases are TGTGCCAGCGCAAAAGTGGGGACAGGGGTCGATCAGCCCCAGCATTTT.

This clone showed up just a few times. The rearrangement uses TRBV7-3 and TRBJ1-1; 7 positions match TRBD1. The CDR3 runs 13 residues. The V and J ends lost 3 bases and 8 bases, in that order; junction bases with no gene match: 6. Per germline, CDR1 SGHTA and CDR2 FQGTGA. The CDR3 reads CASSLSQGVEAFF. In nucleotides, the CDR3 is TGTGCCAGCAGCTTGTCGCAGGGGGTGGAAGCTTTCTTT.

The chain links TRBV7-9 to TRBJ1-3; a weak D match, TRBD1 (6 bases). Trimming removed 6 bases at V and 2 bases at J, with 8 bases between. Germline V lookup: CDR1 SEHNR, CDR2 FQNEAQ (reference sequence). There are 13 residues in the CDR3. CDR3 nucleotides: TGTGCCAGCAGACAGGGTGCTGGAAACACCATATATTTT. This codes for CASRQGAGNTIYF.

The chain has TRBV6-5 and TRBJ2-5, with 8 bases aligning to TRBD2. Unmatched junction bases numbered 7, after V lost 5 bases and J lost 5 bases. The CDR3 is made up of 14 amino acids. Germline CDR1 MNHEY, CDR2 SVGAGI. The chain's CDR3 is CASSTREGRETQYF. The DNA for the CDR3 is TGTGCCAGCAGTACCCGGGAGGGCCGCGAGACCCAGTACTTC.

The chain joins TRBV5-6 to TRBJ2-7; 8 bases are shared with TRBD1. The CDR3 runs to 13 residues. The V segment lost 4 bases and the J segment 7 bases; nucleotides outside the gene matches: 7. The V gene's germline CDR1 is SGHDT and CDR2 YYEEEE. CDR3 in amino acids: CASSPGQGWEQYF. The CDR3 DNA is TGTGCCAGCAGCCCAGGACAGGGTTGGGAGCAGTACTTC.

The CDR3 reads CASSLVGLAGAGETQYF. The CDR3 DNA sequence: TGTGCCAGCAGCTTGGTGGGACTAGCGGGGGCGGGAGAGACCCAGTACTTC. The chain is built from TRBV7-2 and TRBJ2-5; TRBD2 matches 14 bases. V dropped 3 bases and J dropped 4; count of bases not matched to a gene: 7. The CDR3 runs to 17 residues. Germline CDR1 reads SGHTA; CDR2 reads FQGNSA.

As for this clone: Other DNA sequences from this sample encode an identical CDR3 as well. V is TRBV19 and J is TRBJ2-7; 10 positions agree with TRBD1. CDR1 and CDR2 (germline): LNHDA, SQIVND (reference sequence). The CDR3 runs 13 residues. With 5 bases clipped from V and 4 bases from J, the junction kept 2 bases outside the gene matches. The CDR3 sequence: CASSRDRGYEQYF. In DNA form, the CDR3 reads TGTGCCAGTAGTCGGGACAGGGGTTACGAGCAGTACTTC.

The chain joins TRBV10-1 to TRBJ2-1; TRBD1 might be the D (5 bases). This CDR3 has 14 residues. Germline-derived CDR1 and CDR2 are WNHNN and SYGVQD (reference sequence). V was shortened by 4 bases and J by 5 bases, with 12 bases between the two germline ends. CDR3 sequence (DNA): TGCGCCAGCAGTGGTAAGGGGATCGACAATGAGCAGTTCTTC. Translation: CASSGKGIDNEQFF.

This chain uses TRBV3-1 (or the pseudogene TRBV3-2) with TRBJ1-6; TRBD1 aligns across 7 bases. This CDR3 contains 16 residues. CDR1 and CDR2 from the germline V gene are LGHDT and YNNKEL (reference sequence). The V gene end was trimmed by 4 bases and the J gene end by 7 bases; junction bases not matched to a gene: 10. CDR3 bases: TGTGCCAGCAGCCTCGCCACCGGGACAGCAAATTCACCCCTCCACTTT. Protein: CASSLATGTANSPLHF.

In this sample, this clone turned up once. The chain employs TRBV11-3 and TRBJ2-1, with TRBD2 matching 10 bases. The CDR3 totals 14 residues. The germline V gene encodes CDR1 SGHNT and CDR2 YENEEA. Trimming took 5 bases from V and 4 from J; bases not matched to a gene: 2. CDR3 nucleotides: TGTGCCAGCAGCCTAGCGGGGGAGTACAATGAGCAGTTCTTC. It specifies CASSLAGEYNEQFF.

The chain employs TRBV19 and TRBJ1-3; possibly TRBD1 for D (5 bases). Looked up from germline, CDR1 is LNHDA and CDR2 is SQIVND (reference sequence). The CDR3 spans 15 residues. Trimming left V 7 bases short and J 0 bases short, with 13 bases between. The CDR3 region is CASIAAGRSGNTIYF. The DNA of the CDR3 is TGTGCCAGTATCGCAGCGGGGCGCTCTGGAAACACCATATATTTT.

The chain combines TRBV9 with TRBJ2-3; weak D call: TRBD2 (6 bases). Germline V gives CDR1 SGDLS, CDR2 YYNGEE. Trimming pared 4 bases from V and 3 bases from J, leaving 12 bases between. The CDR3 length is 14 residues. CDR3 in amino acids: CASSSRLETDTQYF. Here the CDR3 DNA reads TGTGCCAGCAGCTCGAGACTAGAAACAGATACGCAGTATTTT.